This T cell receptor (beta chain) was captured by sequencing in a study of blood T cell repertoires in COVID-19. Across the study: Samples came from the United States, Italy and Spain, spanning acute and convalescent COVID-19.

Some clones are missing from TCRdb's copy, which holds only in-frame ones; the method was immunoSEQ multiplex PCR. The sample carries over 250,000 clones, 87% recorded once. Recruitment covered fewer than 25 US areas and drew participants whose ages spanned roughly 18 to 100 years. Germline CDR1 reads MDHEN; CDR2 reads SYDVKM. CDR3 size: 14 residues. Deletions cut 6 bases from V and 3 bases from J, with 12 bases between. V is TRBV28 and J is TRBJ1-5, with a possible D match to TRBD1 (6 bases). The source material was PBMCs or T cells enriched from blood (not recorded which). The receptor was isolated from a woman aged 25 to 39 who had recovered from COVID-19. The CDR3 sequence: CASRWAGVNQPQHF. Written as DNA, the CDR3 is TGTGCCAGCAGGTGGGCAGGGGTCAATCAGCCCCAGCATTTT. Variable domain in full (rest from reference TRBV28 and TRBJ1-5): DVKVTQSSRYLVKRTGEKVFLECVQDMDHENMFWYRQDPGLGLRLIYFSYDVKMKEKGDIPEGYSVSREKKERFSLILESASTNQTSMYLCASRWAGVNQPQHFGDGTRLSIL.